Below, 32 T cell receptor beta chains from the same sample are listed, as sequenced in a study of T cell responses to AZD1222 COVID-19 vaccine. TCRdb's table, derived via immunoSEQ multiplex PCR, lists solely in-frame clones and lacks some. The data show about 99,000 clones, around 90% seen once. The sequencing used peripheral blood, collected on day 0 of AZD1222 vaccination. Every receptor here comes from an adult in good health.

The genes are TRBV30 and TRBJ1-5; TRBD1 agrees at 11 bases. The CDR3 covers 18 residues. With V trimmed by 0 bases and J by 0 bases, 7 bases remained unmatched. CDR1 is GTSNPN, CDR2 SVGIG, per germline (reference sequence). CDR3 protein: CAWSVGDRGSYSNQPQHF. CDR3 sequence (DNA): TGTGCCTGGAGTGTAGGGGACAGGGGGAGTTATAGCAATCAGCCCCAGCATTTT.

The chain combines TRBV29-1 with TRBJ2-5, with TRBD2 matching 15 bases. Germline-derived CDR1 and CDR2 are SQVTM and ANQGSEA. Trimming at V came to 5 bases and at J to 5 bases, leaving 3 bases not matched to a gene. CDR3 length equals 14 residues. This CDR3 is CSVSGTSGRETQYF. The CDR3 region has the DNA TGCAGCGTTTCCGGGACTAGCGGGAGGGAGACCCAGTACTTC. Variable domain in full (rest from reference TRBV29-1 and TRBJ2-5): SAVISQKPSRDICQRGTSLTIQCQVDSQVTMMFWYRQQPGQSLTLIATANQGSEATYESGFVIDKFPISRPNLTFSTLTVSNMSPEDSSIYLCSVSGTSGRETQYFGPGTRLLVL.

The chain couples TRBV6-5 to TRBJ2-2, with 7 bases that match TRBD1. V shed 3 bases and J 7 bases; nucleotides not matched to a gene: 8. Per the germline V gene, CDR1 is MNHEY and CDR2 is SVGAGI. The CDR3 spans 15 residues. CDR3 amino acids: CASSYKGGRDGELFF. CDR3 coding DNA: TGTGCCAGCAGTTATAAAGGGGGCAGGGACGGGGAGCTGTTTTTT.

The rearrangement uses TRBV24-1 and TRBJ2-2; 10 positions agree with TRBD1. This CDR3 comprises 19 residues. Germline V gives CDR1 KGHDR, CDR2 SFDVKD. The V gene end was trimmed by 3 bases and the J gene end by 6 bases; junction bases not matched to a gene: 15. CDR3 DNA: TGTGCCACCAGTGATGAGCCTCCGGGACAGGGGATTCGATCCGGGGAGCTGTTTTTT. It yields the protein CATSDEPPGQGIRSGELFF.

This rearrangement joins TRBV5-1 to TRBJ2-1; D is undetermined. V lost 0 bases, J lost 10 bases, and 8 bases lay in between. The CDR3 consists of 12 residues. From germline, CDR1 is SGHRS and CDR2 YFSETQ. The CDR3 DNA reads as TGCGCCAGCAGCTTGGGGTTTCGGGAGCAGTTCTTC. It yields the protein CASSLGFREQFF.

The chain couples TRBV30 to TRBJ2-2, with 7 bases matching TRBD2. The CDR3 is 14 amino acids. CDR1 and CDR2 (germline): GTSNPN, SVGIG (reference sequence). V was pared by 3 bases and J by 10 bases, with 11 bases of the junction left unmatched. CDR3 coding DNA: TGTGCCTGGAGCGGACGGGGGGTGGAGGAGGAGCTGTTTTTT. Protein: CAWSGRGVEEELFF.

CDR3 loop: CASGHIANTGELFF. The DNA of the CDR3 is TGTGCCAGCGGACATATCGCGAACACCGGGGAGCTGTTTTTT. The genes are TRBV2 and TRBJ2-2, with a possible D match to TRBD1 (5 bases). V lost 8 bases, J lost 0 bases, and 10 bases lay in between. In germline, CDR1 is SNHLY, CDR2 FYNNEI. The CDR3 extends over 14 amino acids.

The rearrangement links TRBV3-1 (or the pseudogene TRBV3-2) to TRBJ2-3, with D perhaps assigned TRBD1 or TRBD2 (5 bases each). Germline CDR1 and CDR2: LGHDT and YNNKEL (reference sequence). Trimming cost V 3 bases and J 4 bases, with 8 bases left between them. The CDR3 extends over 13 amino acids. The CDR3 reads CASSQGPSDTQYF. Written as DNA, the CDR3 is TGTGCCAGCAGCCAGGGACCATCAGATACGCAGTATTTT.

CDR3 in amino acids: CASSLDRVTIEAFF. In DNA, the CDR3 is TGTGCCAGCAGTTTGGACAGAGTCACAATTGAAGCTTTCTTT. This chain links TRBV6-5 with TRBJ1-1, with D possibly matching TRBD1 (6 bases). Germline CDR1 MNHEY, CDR2 SVGAGI. Trimming removed 4 bases at V and 7 bases at J, with 16 bases between. The CDR3 runs 14 residues.

The chain carries TRBV11-2 and TRBJ1-1; no definite D call. Trimming removed 0 bases from V and 0 bases from J, with 2 bases in between. The germline V gene encodes CDR1 SGHAT and CDR2 FQNNGV. The CDR3 loop spans 13 amino acids. The CDR3 region has the DNA TGTGCCAGCAGCTTAGATTTGAACACTGAAGCTTTCTTT. This translates into CASSLDLNTEAFF.

The chain recombines TRBV6-5 with TRBJ1-1; D is unresolved. This CDR3 region has 12 residues. The V end lost 2 bases, the J end lost 2 bases, and 3 bases lay between the germline ends. Germline-derived CDR1 and CDR2 are MNHEY and SVGAGI. The CDR3: CASSYVNTEAFF. CDR3 in DNA: TGTGCCAGCAGTTACGTAAACACTGAAGCTTTCTTT.

The chain is built from TRBV19 and TRBJ2-3, with 11 bases fitting TRBD2. From germline, CDR1 is LNHDA and CDR2 SQIVND (reference sequence). The V and J ends lost 5 bases and 0 bases, in that order; junction bases with no gene match: 4. This CDR3 is built from 16 residues. The CDR3 loop reads CASSSLAGVSTDTQYF. CDR3 nucleotides: TGTGCCAGTAGTTCACTAGCGGGAGTCAGCACAGATACGCAGTATTTT.

This clone was counted a single time. The chain couples TRBV19 to TRBJ1-4, with D tentatively TRBD1 (5 bases). The germline V gene encodes CDR1 LNHDA and CDR2 SQIVND (reference sequence). V lost 0 bases to trimming and J lost 3 bases, with 11 bases between them. This CDR3 is built from 16 residues. CDR3 residues: CASSIDRGPPNEKLFF. The CDR3 DNA is TGTGCCAGTAGTATAGATCGGGGACCGCCTAATGAAAAACTGTTTTTT. The full variable domain, with the rest looked up from reference TRBV19 and TRBJ1-4, is DGGITQSPKYLFRKEGQNVTLSCEQNLNHDAMYWYRQDPGQGLRLIYYSQIVNDFQKGDIAEGYSVSREKKESFPLTVTSAQKNPTAFYLCASSIDRGPPNEKLFFGSGTQLSVL.

This rearrangement joins TRBV12-3 or TRBV12-4 to TRBJ2-7; possible D gene TRBD1, 5 bases. The germline V and J ends were trimmed by 6 bases and 3 bases, with 9 bases remaining between them. The CDR3 spans 12 residues. Written as DNA, the CDR3 is TGTGCCAGCAGCCCGGACATCTACGAGCAGTACTTC. It codes for CASSPDIYEQYF.

The chain recombines TRBV5-1 with TRBJ2-2; TRBD2 aligns across 9 bases. The V gene's germline CDR1 is SGHRS and CDR2 YFSETQ. V lost 4 bases and J lost 5; bases outside the gene matches: 12. The CDR3 spans 17 residues. The CDR3 sequence is CASSVPAGGLGTGELFF. The CDR3 DNA reads as TGCGCCAGCAGCGTCCCGGCGGGGGGGCTAGGAACCGGGGAGCTGTTTTTT.

The gene calls are TRBV4-1 and TRBJ1-4; D call uncertain. In germline, CDR1 is MGHRA, CDR2 YSYEKL. V shed 4 bases and J shed 3 bases, with 24 bases lying between them. The length of the CDR3 is 19 residues. The CDR3 nucleotides read TGCGCCAGCAGCCTCCACCCTTCCCAGTTCCAGAGGCCTAATGAAAAACTGTTTTTT. It encodes CASSLHPSQFQRPNEKLFF.

This chain connects TRBV10-3 to TRBJ2-3; D unresolved. Trimming took 4 bases from V and 0 from J, leaving 8 bases between them. Germline-derived CDR1 and CDR2 are ENHRY and SYGVKD. This CDR3 is 14 amino acids long. The CDR3 reads CAISGVSSTDTQYF. CDR3 coding DNA: TGTGCCATCAGTGGCGTATCTAGCACAGATACGCAGTATTTT.

J is TRBJ2-7 and V is TRBV27; no firm D call. V lost 8 bases and J 7 bases, leaving 15 bases between the germline ends. Germline V gene data show CDR1 as MNHEY and CDR2 as SMNVEV (reference sequence). This CDR3 is built from 12 residues. The chain's CDR3 is CASLKRRWEQYF. The CDR3 DNA sequence: TGTGCCAGCCTCAAGAGGAGATGGGAGCAGTACTTC.

This chain joins TRBV5-1 and TRBJ2-1, with a tentative D call TRBD2 (6 bases). Germline CDR1 SGHRS, CDR2 YFSETQ. Trimming left V 0 bases short and J 8 bases short, with 12 bases between. The CDR3 length is 14 residues. The CDR3 reads CASSLVLAVDEQFF. DNA for the CDR3: TGCGCCAGCAGCTTGGTACTAGCAGTCGATGAGCAGTTCTTC.

This clone was detected a few times. The chain has TRBV7-3 and TRBJ1-2, with 7 bases matching TRBD1. The trim removed 5 bases at V and 6 bases at J, leaving 6 bases unmatched. This CDR3 is built from 13 residues. From germline, CDR1 is SGHTA and CDR2 FQGTGA. This CDR3 reads CASSLETGNGYTF. The DNA of the CDR3 is TGTGCCAGCAGCCTAGAGACAGGGAATGGCTACACCTTC.

This clone was seen only once. The chain has TRBV19 and TRBJ1-4; D is unresolved. This CDR3 spans 14 amino acids. Germline CDR1 LNHDA, CDR2 SQIVND (reference sequence). V shed 7 bases and J shed 0 bases, with 9 bases lying between them. CDR3 in amino acids: CASKKRTTNEKLFF. Written as DNA, the CDR3 is TGTGCCAGTAAGAAGAGAACAACTAATGAAAAACTGTTTTTT.

The chain has TRBV4-1 and TRBJ2-2, with 9 bases identical to TRBD2. V was pared by 1 base and J by 7 bases, with 13 bases of the junction left unmatched. CDR1 is MGHRA, CDR2 YSYEKL, per germline. This CDR3 is built from 18 residues. The CDR3 DNA sequence: TGCGCCAGCAGCCAAGGGCGGCTAGCGGGGCTCCGGGGCGGGGAGCTGTTTTTT. This gives the protein CASSQGRLAGLRGGELFF.

The rearrangement uses TRBV11-1 and TRBJ1-1, with D possibly matching TRBD1 (6 bases). This CDR3 has 14 residues. Germline V gene lookup returns CDR1 SGHAT and CDR2 FQDESV (reference sequence). The germline V and J ends were trimmed by 3 bases and 6 bases, with 14 bases remaining between them. The chain's CDR3 is CASSFYQGKAEAFF. The CDR3 coding sequence is TGTGCCAGCAGCTTCTACCAGGGGAAGGCTGAAGCTTTCTTT.

Note on this clone: One junction end does not reproduce the germline sequence, and a read error may be involved. At the DNA level, this CDR3 is encoded by other sequences in the same sample as well. The gene calls are TRBV11-3 and TRBJ2-3; D unresolved. This CDR3 comprises 13 residues. Germline V gene lookup returns CDR1 SGHNT and CDR2 YENEEA. CDR3 in amino acids: CASSLGRTDTQYF. The CDR3 coding sequence is TGTGCTAGCAGCTTAGGACGCACAGATACGCAGTATTTT.

J is TRBJ2-7 and V is TRBV11-1; 9 nucleotides align to TRBD2. V shed 5 bases, J shed 4 bases, and the junction held 12 bases outside the gene matches. Germline V CDR1 and CDR2: SGHAT, FQDESV (reference sequence). The CDR3 sequence is 16 residues long. CDR3 nucleotides: TGTGCCAGCAGCCCCCGGGGTAGCGGGGGCCTTTACGAGCAGTACTTC. This gives the protein CASSPRGSGGLYEQYF.

Written as DNA, the CDR3 is TGTGCCAGCAGCGTAGGGGCAGGGGGGAGAAATGAGCAGTTCTTC. The encoded protein is CASSVGAGGRNEQFF. V is TRBV9 and J is TRBJ2-1; the D gene is possibly TRBD1 (7 bases). Germline CDR1 is SGDLS and CDR2 is YYNGEE. The CDR3 spans 15 residues. V lost 0 bases to trimming and J lost 7 bases, with 14 bases between them.

This clone was detected once. The DNA of the CDR3 is TGTGCCAGTAGTATTGGGTCAGGGAATCAGCCCCAGCATTTT. It specifies CASSIGSGNQPQHF. V is TRBV19 and J is TRBJ1-5; D is possibly TRBD1 (5 bases). Germline CDR1 reads LNHDA; CDR2 reads SQIVND (reference sequence). This CDR3 is 14 amino acids long. Trimming took off 3 bases at V and 4 bases at J, with 10 bases between the two ends.

This clone was found many times. The chain joins TRBV6-4 to TRBJ2-2; D may correspond to TRBD1 or TRBD2 (6 bases each). Germline-derived CDR1 and CDR2 are MRHNA and SNTAGT. V lost 4 bases and J lost 5, with 11 bases in between. This CDR3 contains 14 residues. The CDR3 loop reads CASSAGGETGELFF. The CDR3 DNA follows: TGTGCCAGCAGTGCCGGGGGCGAGACCGGGGAGCTGTTTTTT.

This chain joins TRBV28 and TRBJ2-3, with 13 bases that match TRBD2. The CDR3 length is 16 residues. V lost 6 bases and J lost 3; bases outside the gene matches: 6. The V gene's germline CDR1 is MDHEN and CDR2 SYDVKM. This CDR3 reads CASSPGTSGTTDTQYF. The DNA of the CDR3 is TGTGCCAGCAGCCCCGGGACTAGCGGGACTACAGATACGCAGTATTTT. The whole variable domain, remainder taken from reference TRBV28 and TRBJ2-3, is DVKVTQSSRYLVKRTGEKVFLECVQDMDHENMFWYRQDPGLGLRLIYFSYDVKMKEKGDIPEGYSVSREKKERFSLILESASTNQTSMYLCASSPGTSGTTDTQYFGPGTRLTVL.

This sequence joins TRBV5-5 and TRBJ2-7; D unclear. Germline V gene data show CDR1 as SGHKS and CDR2 as YYEKEE (reference sequence). The CDR3 runs 15 residues. The V gene lost 1 base and the J gene lost 2 bases, with 13 bases spanning the gap. CDR3 protein: CASSLSSPSPYEQYF. The CDR3 nucleotides read TGTGCCAGCAGCTTGAGTAGCCCCTCCCCCTACGAGCAGTACTTC. The entire variable domain, with the rest obtained from reference TRBV5-5 and TRBJ2-7, is as follows: DAGVTQSPTHLIKTRGQQVTLRCSPISGHKSVSWYQQVLGQGPQFIFQYYEKEERGRGNFPDRFSARQFPNYSSELNVNALLLGDSALYLCASSLSSPSPYEQYFGPGTRLTVT.

Only one count was recorded for this clone. V is TRBV9 and J is TRBJ1-2; D is possibly TRBD1 (5 bases). Germline CDR1 is SGDLS and CDR2 is YYNGEE. Trimming took off 0 bases at V and 4 bases at J, with 13 bases between the two ends. The CDR3 is 15 residues long. The CDR3 nucleotides read TGTGCCAGCAGCGTAGCTGGGGACGGGGGCTATGGCTACACCTTC. Translated, it gives CASSVAGDGGYGYTF.

At least ten counts were recorded for this clone. The V gene is TRBV10-1, the J gene TRBJ1-5; the D is unclear. Germline values: CDR1 WNHNN, CDR2 SYGVQD (reference sequence). This CDR3 region has 16 residues. Trimming took 7 bases from V and 2 from J, leaving 18 bases between them. Here the CDR3 DNA reads TGCGCCAGCAAAGGTCGGGGAATGAGGGGCAATCAGCCCCAGCATTTT. This codes for CASKGRGMRGNQPQHF.